This TCR beta chain was sequenced for a study of T cells after yellow fever vaccination. Looking at the study overall: Preparing low-cell-number fractions relied on SMART-Seq v4 Ultra Low Input. Study-wide points: A limited proportion of clonotypes was detected within both the CD4 and CD8 compartments. The study re-detected most primary-vaccination clones after the booster (about 96% CD4, roughly 85% CD8).

As regards this clonotype: The target antigen is unknown.

Trimming took off 3 bases at V and 5 bases at J, with 5 bases between the two ends. This CDR3 spans 11 amino acids. CDR1 and CDR2 (germline): DFQATT, SNEGSKA (reference sequence). 5'RACE template switching produced TCR cDNA carrying a universal primer site and UMIs. MiXCR was run by TCRdb on the 5' RACE reads, yielding one entry per CDR3 protein. The table lists roughly 250,000 distinct CDR3 sequences, over 10% of them singletons, with roughly 0.5% in the top ten. The chain links TRBV20-1 to TRBJ2-4; D remains unclear. This receptor was taken from a man aged 30 to 45 who received the YFV17D yellow fever vaccine. The sample was CD4+ T cells sorted from PBMCs, taken 45 days after the yellow fever booster vaccination. CDR3 nucleotide sequence: TGCAGTGCTAGGAGACAAAACATTCAGTACTTC. It specifies CSARRQNIQYF.